The rows below give T cell receptor beta chains drawn from one sample of a study of T cells after yellow fever vaccination. TCRdb recomputed calls from the 5' RACE reads with MiXCR, one row per CDR3 protein. The table has more than 250,000 distinct CDR3 sequences, around 6.8% seen once. Sequencing used PBMCs, obtained approximately 47 days after the first yellow fever vaccination. The receptors were sampled from a man aged 18 to 30 who received the YFV17D yellow fever vaccine. The CDR3 runs from the conserved cysteine through the conserved F or W. The D gene is left open where the match is weak. Size tells how often a clone was seen (once, few, many) or the class of an expanded clone, and some rows leave it out.

15,.,many,TRBJ2-2,TRBV24-1,CATSDFGLSPGELFF,TGTGCCACCAGTGATTTTGGGTTGAGTCCCGGGGAGCTGTTTTTT
16,.,few,TRBJ2-5,TRBV4-3,CASSQDAGALEETQYF,TGCGCCAGCAGCCAAGATGCGGGGGCCTTGGAAGAGACCCAGTACTTC
15,TRBD2,.,TRBJ2-3,TRBV28,CASSSGGSDPSTQYF,TGTGCCAGCAGCTCGGGAGGGTCGGACCCCAGTACGCAGTATTTT
13,.,.,TRBJ1-2,TRBV20-1,CCGGDNTNYGYTF,TGCTGTGGAGGGGACAACACTAACTATGGCTACACCTTC
13,.,few,TRBJ2-5,TRBV20-1,CSASFKAEETQYF,TGCAGTGCTAGTTTTAAGGCCGAAGAGACCCAGTACTTC
13,.,.,TRBJ1-1,TRBV20-1,CSARSDTNTEAFF,TGCAGTGCTAGATCGGACACCAACACTGAAGCTTTCTTT
13,.,.,TRBJ2-7,TRBV25-1,CASERESSYEQYF,TGTGCCAGCGAGAGGGAGAGCTCCTACGAGCAGTACTTC
15,TRBD1,.,TRBJ1-1,TRBV12-3/TRBV12-4,CASSWTGGLGTEAFF,TGTGCCAGCAGTTGGACAGGGGGCTTGGGCACTGAAGCTTTCTTT
15,TRBD1,.,TRBJ1-6,TRBV28,CATQQGSSYNSPLHF,TGTGCCACTCAACAGGGGAGCTCCTATAATTCACCCCTCCACTTT
14,.,.,TRBJ2-1,TRBV12-3/TRBV12-4,CASSLTGKNNEQFF,TGTGCCAGCAGCCTAACCGGGAAAAACAATGAGCAGTTCTTC
19,TRBD2,.,TRBJ2-3,TRBV11-1,CASSARRLAGGLRTDTQYF,TGTGCCAGCAGCGCGAGACGTCTAGCGGGGGGGCTTCGCACAGATACGCAGTATTTT
15,TRBD1,.,TRBJ1-2,TRBV9,CASSVNNRGNYGYTF,TGTGCCAGCAGCGTAAACAACAGGGGTAACTATGGCTACACCTTC
15,.,few,TRBJ2-3,TRBV28,CASSFPGEGTDTQYF,TGTGCCAGCAGTTTCCCGGGGGAGGGCACAGATACGCAGTATTTT